These T cell receptor beta chains were read from a single sample in a study of cytomegalovirus exposure and HLA in healthy donors. Sequenced by immunoSEQ multiplex PCR; TCRdb stores in-frame clones only, minus some. This sample has 200,000 or so clones, with 75% to 90% found just once. Sequenced: PBMCs. The receptors originated from a man aged 25 to 40 in good health and CMV-seronegative. The CDR3 runs from the conserved cysteine through the conserved F or W. Each record gives: V gene, CDR3 protein.

TRBV7-2	CASALEARSQPQHF
TRBV2	CASSGLAENYEQYF
TRBV11-2	CASSFGGAREKLFF
TRBV28	CASSTGKQPQHF
TRBV4-1	CASSQDSNSPLHF
TRBV27	CASSLGPSGGTISYEQYF
TRBV7-6	CASSLEGGTDTQYF
TRBV9	CASSVGRPSTEAFF
TRBV6-1	CASDGLPGGQNEQFF
TRBV10-1	CASSPTSGGTDTQYF
TRBV28	CASSQGTHYSNQPQHF
TRBV7-9	CASSLSRASYEQYF
TRBV7-2	CASSLGTYEQYF
TRBV5-6	CASSLRTSLGWSYEQYF
TRBV27	CASSPMTSGFEETQYF
TRBV19	CASSIGGGGAKNIQYF
TRBV28	CATTGNFEKLFF
TRBV5-6	CASSLAAGGTYEQYF
TRBV29-1	CSVTQGAGNTIYF
TRBV6-5	CASRPQGRVTYGYTF
TRBV5-8	CASSFRYEQYF
TRBV2	CASSEAVGDRDQPQHF
TRBV21-1	CASYQGQGADEQYF
TRBV30	CACKAGAPDTQYF
TRBV2	CASSAASLRTDTQYF
TRBV11-2	CASSFRQLNTEAFF
TRBV12-2	CASRLRPPHGQGYSSNQPQHF